This TCR beta chain was recovered during a study of T cell repertoires in cytomegalovirus infection. TCRdb itself ran the reads through MiXCR, one entry per CDR3 protein. The top ten clones hold roughly 51% of a sample with 110,000 to 150,000 distinct CDR3 sequences, more than 30% of them seen once. The CDR3 contains 19 residues. V was clipped by 7 bases and J by 2 bases; unmatched bases: 17. There are a few counts of this clonotype. As yet, its antigen is unknown. The clonotype comes from a human donor in good health (CMV status not recorded). Some clones in this sample may be carry-over from other donors' samples. The V call is TRBV12-3 or TRBV12-4, the J call TRBJ2-3, with 11 bases aligning to TRBD2. Source: CD8+ T cells from cultured PBMCs, taken from culture after CMV antigen stimulation. CDR3 nucleotides: TGTGCCAGCAAAACTGTAGCGGGGGGGCCCCTTCCCGACACAGATACGCAGTATTTT. Amino acid sequence: CASKTVAGGPLPDTDTQYF.